This T cell receptor beta chain came from a study of T cell responses to AZD1222 COVID-19 vaccine. Looking at the study overall: Second-dose intervals of approximately 4 or approximately 12 weeks were pooled. General study findings and limits: Dominant at 160-218 and 743-854, vaccine-associated CD4 TCRs also spanned spike. Most donors were white British and more were female, and clonal diversity was possibly underestimated. A reported finding is that nearly half of spike-specific TCRs target unmutated variant regions.

TCRdb's copy holds only in-frame clones and misses some; the assay was immunoSEQ multiplex PCR. The table has some 100,000 clones, roughly 91% seen once. Remarks on this clone: What it binds is not known. One end of the junction varies from germline; a read error may be responsible.

CDR1 and CDR2 (germline): LGHDT, YNNKEL (reference sequence). This CDR3 is built from 22 residues. The specimen was peripheral blood, collected on day 0 of AZD1222 vaccination. The V gene is TRBV3-1 (or the pseudogene TRBV3-2), the J gene TRBJ2-5; TRBD2 agrees at 9 bases. The clonotype originates from an adult in good health. The CDR3 coding sequence is TGTCCCAGCAGCACTAACCCCCGGGGGCCTCGCGGGGGGGATTACCTGGGAGAGACCCAGTACTTC. Translated, it gives CPSSTNPRGPRGGDYLGETQYF.